Listed below are T cell receptor beta chains from one sample, sequenced in a study of T cells after yellow fever vaccination. MiXCR, applied by TCRdb to the 5' RACE reads, yields one record per CDR3 protein. The table includes approximately 610,000 distinct CDR3 sequences, around 17% detected once. The starting material was PBMCs, obtained 5 days after the first yellow fever vaccination. These receptors came from a man aged 18-30 years who received the YFV17D yellow fever vaccine. The CDR3 runs from the conserved cysteine through the conserved F or W. D genes are given only for firm matches. Part of the rows lack a size; the others show once, few, many or a class for expanded clones.

TRBV7-9	TRBJ2-3	TRBD1	many	TGTGCCAGCAGCTCCTGGACAGGGGGCGAGACAGATACGCAGTATTTT	CASSSWTGGETDTQYF
TRBV4-3	TRBJ2-5	-	few	TGCGCCAGCAGCCAAGAGAGGGGTTTGGAGACCCAGTACTTC	CASSQERGLETQYF
TRBV20-1	TRBJ2-3	-	few	TGCACCACGGGGGACAGACTCGAAGATACGCAGTATTTT	CTTGDRLEDTQYF
TRBV11-1	TRBJ2-3	-	few	TGTGCCAGCAGCCCTAGAGGGTCCGGGCGCCGTACCACAGATACGCAGTATTTT	CASSPRGSGRRTTDTQYF
TRBV9	TRBJ2-7	TRBD1	-	TGTGCCAGCAGTAAAACCGGGACAGGATCCTACGAGCAGTACTTC	CASSKTGTGSYEQYF
TRBV7-6	TRBJ1-6	-	few	TGTGCCAGCAGCTTAGCTAGAGATTCACCCCTCCACTTT	CASSLARDSPLHF
TRBV20-1	TRBJ1-5	TRBD1	-	TGCAGTGCTAGGGAACAGGGGGCTGAACAGCCCCAGCATTTT	CSAREQGAEQPQHF
TRBV7-2	TRBJ2-2	-	few	TGTGCCAGCAGCTTAGGGGGGTACGACACCGGGGAGCTGTTTTTT	CASSLGGYDTGELFF
TRBV4-2	TRBJ1-2	-	many	TGTGCCAGCAGCCAAGATAAAGGTGCGGGAAGGGGCTACACCTTC	CASSQDKGAGRGYTF
TRBV9	TRBJ2-1	TRBD2	many	TGTGCCAGCAGCGCGCTCCTAGCGGGGGGGCTAAATGAGCAGTTCTTC	CASSALLAGGLNEQFF
TRBV5-6	TRBJ2-1	-	-	TGTGCCAGCAGCTTTGGGGTCATCAATGAGCAGTTCTTC	CASSFGVINEQFF
TRBV6-5	TRBJ1-5	-	-	TGTGCCAGCAGTTTCAGGGGAAAGGGCAATCAGCCCCAGCATTTT	CASSFRGKGNQPQHF
TRBV6-2/TRBV6-3	TRBJ1-2	TRBD1	few	TGTGCCAGCGGACAACAGGGGGCCCCGGATTTCATCTATGGCTACACCTTC	CASGQQGAPDFIYGYTF
TRBV11-1	TRBJ2-5	TRBD2	few	TGTGCCAGCAGCCACCTGGGGCATCCTAGCGGGGGGCTAGAGACCCAGTACTTC	CASSHLGHPSGGLETQYF
TRBV7-2	TRBJ2-7	-	few	TGTGCCAGCAGCTTAGGCGGGACAGCATTCTACGAGCAGTACTTC	CASSLGGTAFYEQYF
TRBV20-1	TRBJ2-1	TRBD2	few	TGCAGTGCTAGAGATCTCGGGGGGTGGTACAATGAGCAGTTCTTC	CSARDLGGWYNEQFF
TRBV12-3/TRBV12-4	TRBJ2-3	TRBD2	few	TGTGCCAGCAGGTTAACTAGCGGGGAGGTAGATACGCAGTATTTT	CASRLTSGEVDTQYF
TRBV10-3	TRBJ1-5	-	-	TGTGCCATCAGTGCCGGTGCCAATCAGCCCCAGCATTTT	CAISAGANQPQHF
TRBV12-5	TRBJ1-1	TRBD1	few	TGTGCTAGTGGTTTGGCCCAGGGGGCGCACACTGAAGCTTTCTTT	CASGLAQGAHTEAFF
TRBV24-1	TRBJ2-5	TRBD2	few	TGTGCCACCTCCAGAGGTAGCGGGGCGGGGACCCAGTACTTC	CATSRGSGAGTQYF
TRBV7-9	TRBJ2-3	-	-	TGTGCCAGCAGCCTAAATACAGGGCTCCGCACAGATACGCAGTATTTT	CASSLNTGLRTDTQYF
TRBV12-3/TRBV12-4	TRBJ2-2	-	-	TGTGCCAGCAGTTTAAAACGGGGTCTCAGGGAGAACACCGGGGAGCTGTTTTTT	CASSLKRGLRENTGELFF
TRBV28	TRBJ1-6	TRBD1	-	TGTGCCAGCAGTTTCGGGACAGGGTATTCACCCCTCCGCTTT	CASSFGTGYSPLRF
TRBV11-1	TRBJ2-1	-	-	TGTGCCAGCAGCCCTCCGGTGGTCGCAGGGGCCAACCCTTACAATGAGCAGTTCTTC	CASSPPVVAGANPYNEQFF
TRBV28	TRBJ2-5	-	-	TGTGCCAGCGTTGGGGACCGCTTCCAAGAGACCCAGTACTTC	CASVGDRFQETQYF
TRBV5-4	TRBJ1-1	TRBD1	-	TGTGCCAGCAGTTACACCGGACAGGGATCTGAAGCTTTCTTT	CASSYTGQGSEAFF
TRBV3-1	TRBJ2-6	TRBD1	-	TGTGCCAGCAGCCAGACAGGGCGCGGGGCCAACGTCCTGACTTTC	CASSQTGRGANVLTF
TRBV18	TRBJ2-7	TRBD1	few	TGTGCCAGCTCCCTGACGGGACAGGGTATGCACGAGCAGTACTTC	CASSLTGQGMHEQYF
TRBV4-1	TRBJ1-5	-	-	TGCGCCAGCAGCCAAGTTACGACAAAAAATCAGCCCCAGCATTTT	CASSQVTTKNQPQHF
TRBV4-3	TRBJ2-1	-	few	TGCGCCAGCAGCCAAGATAGCACGTTTTACGAAGAGCAGTTCTTC	CASSQDSTFYEEQFF
TRBV5-1	TRBJ2-1	-	-	TGCGCCAGCAGCTTGGAGCCAGACGTTAATGAGCAGTTCTTC	CASSLEPDVNEQFF
TRBV27	TRBJ2-3	TRBD1	few	TGTGCCAGTCGGTGGGACAGGGCGGGAGATACGCAGTATTTT	CASRWDRAGDTQYF
TRBV7-2	TRBJ1-5	-	few	TGTGCCAGCAGTAGGCGAGGGGGGCGCGAACAGCCCCAGCATTTT	CASSRRGGREQPQHF
TRBV4-1	TRBJ1-1	-	once	TGCGCCAGCAGCCACTGGACGGGAGAGACTGAAGCTTTCTTT	CASSHWTGETEAFF
TRBV29-1	TRBJ2-5	-	few	TGCAGCGTTGCTATGTTCGAGACAGAACAAGAGACCCAGTACTTC	CSVAMFETEQETQYF
TRBV7-2	TRBJ2-7	TRBD2	-	TGTGCCAGCAGCACCACTAGCGGGGGGACTTACGAGCAGTACTTC	CASSTTSGGTYEQYF
TRBV5-1	TRBJ2-7	TRBD1	few	TGCGCCAGCAGCGGGGGACAGGCCGCCTACGAGCAGTACTTC	CASSGGQAAYEQYF
TRBV4-3	TRBJ2-7	-	-	TGCGCCAGCAGCCAAGACACAGTAGACTACGAGCAGTACTTC	CASSQDTVDYEQYF
TRBV4-3	TRBJ1-1	-	many	TGCGCCAGCAGCTCTCTGGGGGGCACCACTGAAGCTTTCTTT	CASSSLGGTTEAFF
TRBV19	TRBJ2-7	-	-	TGTGCCAGTAGTATCGGGTTAATGGGGGTCTACGAGCAGTACTTC	CASSIGLMGVYEQYF